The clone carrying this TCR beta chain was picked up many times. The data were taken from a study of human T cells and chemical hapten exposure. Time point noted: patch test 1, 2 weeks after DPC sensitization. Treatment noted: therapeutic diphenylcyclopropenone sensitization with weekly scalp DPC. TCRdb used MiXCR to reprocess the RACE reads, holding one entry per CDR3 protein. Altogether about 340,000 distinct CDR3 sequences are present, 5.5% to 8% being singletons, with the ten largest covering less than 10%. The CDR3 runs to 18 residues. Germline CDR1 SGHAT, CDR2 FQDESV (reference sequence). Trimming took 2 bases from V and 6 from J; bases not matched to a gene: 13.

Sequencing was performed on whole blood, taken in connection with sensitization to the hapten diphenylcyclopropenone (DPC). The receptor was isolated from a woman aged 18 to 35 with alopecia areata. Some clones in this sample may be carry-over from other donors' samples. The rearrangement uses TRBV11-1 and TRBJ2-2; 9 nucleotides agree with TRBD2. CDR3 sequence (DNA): TGTGCCAGCAGCTTATGGCGGGGGGGCCCTAGTAGCGCCGGGGAGCTGTTTTTT. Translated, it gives CASSLWRGGPSSAGELFF. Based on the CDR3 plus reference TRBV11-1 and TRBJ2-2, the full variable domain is EAEVAQSPRYKITEKSQAVAFWCDPISGHATLYWYRQILGQGPELLVQFQDESVVDDSQLPKDRFSAERLKGVDSTLKIQPAELGDSAMYLCASSLWRGGPSSAGELFFGEGSRLTVL.